This TCR beta chain is from a study of T cells after yellow fever vaccination. This clonotype was detected a few times. Its antigen is not identified. The study's findings and limits: Clonotype sharing between CD4 and CD8 compartments was small. Most clones from primary vaccination were detected again post-booster (around 95% CD4, more than 85% CD8).

V dropped 2 bases and J dropped 0 bases, with 11 bases sitting between them. Germline CDR1 is MDHEN and CDR2 is SYDVKM. The CDR3 loop spans 15 amino acids. Synthesis of TCR cDNA relied on 5'RACE template switching, which attached a universal primer site and UMIs. One entry per CDR3 protein, called by TCRdb with MiXCR from the 5' RACE reads. The repertoire holds nearly 550,000 distinct CDR3 sequences, with 15% to 20% as singletons. The starting material was PBMCs, obtained 15 days after the yellow fever booster vaccination. This chain links TRBV28 with TRBJ2-7; D is unresolved. The origin of this receptor is a man between 25 and 39 years old who received the YFV17D yellow fever vaccine. This chain's CDR3 is CASSLTGILSYEQYF. The CDR3 coding sequence is TGTGCCAGCAGTTTAACGGGTATCCTCTCCTACGAGCAGTACTTC.